This TCR beta chain was observed in a study of T cells in pancreatic ductal adenocarcinoma. Germline CDR1 and CDR2: SQVTM and ANQGSEA. The ends were cut back, 3 bases at V and 2 bases at J, with 12 bases in the middle. This CDR3 is built from 14 residues. TCRdb keeps only in-frame clones here, not all; method: immunoSEQ multiplex PCR. The sample includes 100,000 or so clones, 90% to 95% of them seen just once. Selected pancreatic ductal adenocarcinoma patients had undergone surgery without neoadjuvant therapy. The specimen sequenced was PBMCs. The clonotype was recovered from a human donor with pancreatic ductal adenocarcinoma. The chain employs TRBV29-1 and TRBJ2-3; unclear D gene. The DNA of the CDR3 is TGCAGCGTTGACGATAGCACCTTCACAGATACGCAGTATTTT. Translated, it gives CSVDDSTFTDTQYF.